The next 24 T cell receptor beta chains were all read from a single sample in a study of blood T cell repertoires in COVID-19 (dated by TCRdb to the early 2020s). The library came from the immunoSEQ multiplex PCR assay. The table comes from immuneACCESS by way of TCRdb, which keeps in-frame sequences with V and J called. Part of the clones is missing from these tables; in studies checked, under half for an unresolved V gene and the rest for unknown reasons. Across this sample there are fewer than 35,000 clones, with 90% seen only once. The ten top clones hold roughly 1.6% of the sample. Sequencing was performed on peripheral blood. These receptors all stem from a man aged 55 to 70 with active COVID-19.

This CDR3 is CASSLGKGVVSDTEAFF. For the CDR3, the DNA is TGCGCCAGCAGCTTGGGCAAAGGGGTGGTGAGCGACACTGAAGCTTTCTTT. The genes are TRBV5-1 and TRBJ1-1; a possible D gene is TRBD1 (5 bases). CDR1 is SGHRS, CDR2 YFSETQ, per germline. V was cut by 0 bases and J by 3 bases, with 18 bases left in between. This CDR3 is 17 amino acids long.

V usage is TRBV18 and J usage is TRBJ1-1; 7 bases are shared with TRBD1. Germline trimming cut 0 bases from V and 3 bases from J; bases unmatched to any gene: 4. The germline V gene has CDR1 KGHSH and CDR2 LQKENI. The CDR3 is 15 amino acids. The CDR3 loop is CASSPPTGVYTEAFF. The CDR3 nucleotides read TGTGCCAGCTCACCACCAACAGGGGTTTACACTGAAGCTTTCTTT.

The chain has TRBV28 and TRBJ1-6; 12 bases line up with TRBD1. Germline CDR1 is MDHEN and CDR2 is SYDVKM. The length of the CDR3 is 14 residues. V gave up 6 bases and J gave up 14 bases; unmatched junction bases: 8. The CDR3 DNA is TGTGCCAGCAGCGGGACAGGGGGCGCGAGTACCCTCCACTTT. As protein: CASSGTGGASTLHF.

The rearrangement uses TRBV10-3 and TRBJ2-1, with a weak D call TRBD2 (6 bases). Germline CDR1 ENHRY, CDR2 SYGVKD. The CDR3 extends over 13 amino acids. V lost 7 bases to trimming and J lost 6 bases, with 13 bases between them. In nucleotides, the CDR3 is TGTGCCATCAAAGGAGGGGAGGTCAATGAGCAGTTCTTC. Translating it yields CAIKGGEVNEQFF.

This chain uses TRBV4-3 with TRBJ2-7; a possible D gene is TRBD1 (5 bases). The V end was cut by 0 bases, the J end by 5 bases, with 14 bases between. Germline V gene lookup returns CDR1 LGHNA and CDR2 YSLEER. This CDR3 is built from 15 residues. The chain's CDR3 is CASSQDIGRENEQYF. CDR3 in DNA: TGCGCCAGCAGCCAAGATATCGGCAGGGAAAACGAGCAGTACTTC.

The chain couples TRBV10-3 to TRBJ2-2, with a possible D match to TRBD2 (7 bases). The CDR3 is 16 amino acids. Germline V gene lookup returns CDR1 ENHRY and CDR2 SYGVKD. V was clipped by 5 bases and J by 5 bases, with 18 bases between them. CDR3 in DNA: TGTGCCATCAGTCCCTATGGGGGGGGGCGGACCGGGGAGCTGTTTTTT. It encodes CAISPYGGGRTGELFF.

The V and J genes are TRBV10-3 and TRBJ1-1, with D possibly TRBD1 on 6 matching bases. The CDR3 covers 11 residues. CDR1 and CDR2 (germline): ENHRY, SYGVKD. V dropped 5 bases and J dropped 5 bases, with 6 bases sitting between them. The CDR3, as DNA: TGTGCCATCAGTCAGGGGACTGAAGCTTTCTTT. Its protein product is CAISQGTEAFF.

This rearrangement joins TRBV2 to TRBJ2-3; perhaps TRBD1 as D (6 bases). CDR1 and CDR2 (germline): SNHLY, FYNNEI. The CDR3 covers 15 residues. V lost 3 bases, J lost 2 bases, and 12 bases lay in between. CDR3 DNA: TGTGCCAGCAGTGATTTGCAGGGGTACACAGATACGCAGTATTTT. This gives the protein CASSDLQGYTDTQYF. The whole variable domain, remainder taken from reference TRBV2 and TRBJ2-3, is EPEVTQTPSHQVTQMGQEVILRCVPISNHLYFYWYRQILGQKVEFLVSFYNNEISEKSEIFDDQFSVERPDGSNFTLKIRSTKLEDSAMYFCASSDLQGYTDTQYFGPGTRLTVL.

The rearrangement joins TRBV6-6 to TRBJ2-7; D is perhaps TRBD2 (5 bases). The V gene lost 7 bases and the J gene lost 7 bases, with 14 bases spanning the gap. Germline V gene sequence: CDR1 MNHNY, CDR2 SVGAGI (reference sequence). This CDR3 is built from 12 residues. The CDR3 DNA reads TGTGCCAGCACCAGAAGGACTGGGGAGCAGTACTTC. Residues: CASTRRTGEQYF.

The CDR3, as DNA: TGTGCCTGGAGTGTACCCCGGAGCTCTGGAAACACCATATATTTT. Residues: CAWSVPRSSGNTIYF. The genes are TRBV30 and TRBJ1-3, with D hard to call. The CDR3 has 15 residues. Germline V gene lookup returns CDR1 GTSNPN and CDR2 SVGIG (reference sequence). V lost 0 bases and J lost 0, with 9 bases in between.

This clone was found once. CDR3 loop: CASRDGQFNQPQHF. In DNA, the CDR3 is TGTGCCAGCAGGGATGGACAATTCAATCAGCCCCAGCATTTT. The chain joins TRBV2 to TRBJ1-5; D is perhaps TRBD1 (5 bases). CDR3 length equals 14 residues. Germline V gene sequence: CDR1 SNHLY, CDR2 FYNNEI. V lost 6 bases and J lost 3, with 12 bases in between.

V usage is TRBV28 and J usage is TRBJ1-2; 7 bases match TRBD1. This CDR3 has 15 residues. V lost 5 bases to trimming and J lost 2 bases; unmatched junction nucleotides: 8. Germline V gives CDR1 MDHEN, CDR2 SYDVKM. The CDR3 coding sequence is TGTGCCAGCAGTACTCGTGGGACAGCGAACTATGGCTACACCTTC. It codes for CASSTRGTANYGYTF.

The CDR3 DNA follows: TGTGCCAGCAGCGTAGCGGGGGGCCAGGGGAACACCATATATTTT. It encodes CASSVAGGQGNTIYF. V usage is TRBV9 and J usage is TRBJ1-3; D is perhaps TRBD1 (6 bases). This CDR3 has 15 residues. V lost 0 bases to trimming and J lost 7 bases, with 14 bases between them. Germline V gene data show CDR1 as SGDLS and CDR2 as YYNGEE.

This chain's CDR3 is CASSPSGGRYTGELFF. CDR3 in DNA: TGTGCCAGCAGCCCGAGCGGGGGGCGGTACACCGGGGAGCTGTTTTTT. This chain connects TRBV11-3 to TRBJ2-2; 9 nucleotides align to TRBD2. CDR3 size: 16 residues. The V gene's germline CDR1 is SGHNT and CDR2 YENEEA. With V trimmed by 5 bases and J by 3 bases, 7 bases remained unmatched.

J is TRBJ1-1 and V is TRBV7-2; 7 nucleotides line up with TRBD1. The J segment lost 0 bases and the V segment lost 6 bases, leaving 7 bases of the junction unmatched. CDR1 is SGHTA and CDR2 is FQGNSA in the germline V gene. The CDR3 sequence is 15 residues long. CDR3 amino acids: CASSFTGVVNTEAFF. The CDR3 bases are TGTGCCAGCAGTTTCACAGGGGTCGTGAACACTGAAGCTTTCTTT.

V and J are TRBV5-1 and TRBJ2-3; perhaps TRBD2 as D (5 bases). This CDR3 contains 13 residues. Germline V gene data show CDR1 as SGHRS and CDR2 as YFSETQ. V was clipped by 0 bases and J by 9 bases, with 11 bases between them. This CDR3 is CASSLESPGTQYF. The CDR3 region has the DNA TGCGCCAGCAGCTTGGAATCGCCGGGGACGCAGTATTTT.

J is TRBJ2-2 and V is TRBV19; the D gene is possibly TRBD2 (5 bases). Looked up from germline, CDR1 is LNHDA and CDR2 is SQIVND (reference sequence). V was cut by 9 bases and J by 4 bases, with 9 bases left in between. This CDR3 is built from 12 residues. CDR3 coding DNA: TGTGCCAGCCTTGAGGGCACCGGGGAGCTGTTTTTT. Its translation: CASLEGTGELFF.

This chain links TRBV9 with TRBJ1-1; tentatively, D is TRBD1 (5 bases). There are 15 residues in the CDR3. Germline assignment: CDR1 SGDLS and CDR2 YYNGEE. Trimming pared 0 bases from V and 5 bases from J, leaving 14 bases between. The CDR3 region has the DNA TGTGCCAGCAGCGTAGCGGCAGGGAGGGAGACTGAAGCTTTCTTT. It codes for CASSVAAGRETEAFF.

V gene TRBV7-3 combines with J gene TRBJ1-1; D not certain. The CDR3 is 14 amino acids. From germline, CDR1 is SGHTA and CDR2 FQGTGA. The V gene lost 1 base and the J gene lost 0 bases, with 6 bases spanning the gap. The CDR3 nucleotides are TGTGCCAGCAGCTTAAACTCATTGAACACTGAAGCTTTCTTT. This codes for CASSLNSLNTEAFF. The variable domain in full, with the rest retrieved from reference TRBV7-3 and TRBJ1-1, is GAGVSQTPSNKVTEKGKYVELRCDPISGHTALYWYRQSLGQGPEFLIYFQGTGAADDSGLPNDRFFAVRPEGSVSTLKIQRTERGDSAVYLCASSLNSLNTEAFFGQGTRLTVV.

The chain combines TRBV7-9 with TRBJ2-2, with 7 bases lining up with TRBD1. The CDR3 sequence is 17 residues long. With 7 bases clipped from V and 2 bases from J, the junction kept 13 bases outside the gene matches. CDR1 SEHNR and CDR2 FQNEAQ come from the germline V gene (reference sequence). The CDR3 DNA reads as TGTGCCAGCACCTCCCCCACTCACAGGGGCAACACCGGGGAGCTGTTTTTT. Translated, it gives CASTSPTHRGNTGELFF.

CDR3 in DNA: TGTGCCAGCAGCCAAGTTGCGGGGGCTGAGACCCAGTACTTC. This encodes CASSQVAGAETQYF. The chain has TRBV14 and TRBJ2-5; tentative D call: TRBD2 (7 bases). The CDR3 covers 14 residues. Germline lookup yields CDR1 SGHDN and CDR2 FVKESK. Trimming left V 1 base short and J 5 bases short, with 11 bases between.

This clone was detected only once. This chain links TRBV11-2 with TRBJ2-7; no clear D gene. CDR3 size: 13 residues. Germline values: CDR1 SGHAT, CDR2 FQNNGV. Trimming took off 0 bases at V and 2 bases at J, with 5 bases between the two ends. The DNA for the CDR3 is TGTGCCAGCAGCTTAGAGGTAGCCTACGAGCAGTACTTC. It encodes CASSLEVAYEQYF.

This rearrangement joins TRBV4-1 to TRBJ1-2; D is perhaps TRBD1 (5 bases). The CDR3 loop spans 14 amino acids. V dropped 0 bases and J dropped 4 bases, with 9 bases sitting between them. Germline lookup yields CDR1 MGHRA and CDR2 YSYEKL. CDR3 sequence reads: CASSQEVQVYGYTF. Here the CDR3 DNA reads TGCGCCAGCAGCCAAGAGGTACAGGTCTATGGCTACACCTTC.

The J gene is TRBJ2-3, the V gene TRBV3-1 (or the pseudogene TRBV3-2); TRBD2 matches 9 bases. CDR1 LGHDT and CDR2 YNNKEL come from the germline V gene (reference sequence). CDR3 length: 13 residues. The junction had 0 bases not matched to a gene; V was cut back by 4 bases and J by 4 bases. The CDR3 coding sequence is TGTGCCAGCAGCCGGACTAGCGCAGATACGCAGTATTTT. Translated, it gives CASSRTSADTQYF.